This entry lists 11 T cell receptor beta chains sequenced from one sample in a study of blood T cells in healthy people across ages (dated by TCRdb to between 2015 and 2017). Library preparation was by 5' RACE. Sequenced using an Illumina HiSeq 2500. A second roughly 6 to 11 cycle PCR used a sample-barcoded 5' primer and a J-beta primer mix. TCRdb cleaned the public reads at Q25 with fastp, built clones with MiXCR and kept in-frame beta chains. Duplicate CDR3 protein sequences are folded into a single record with the most common DNA and genes. This sample has about 930,000 distinct CDR3 sequences in its table, and 25% to 35% of those were observed once. The top ten clonotypes cover more than 8.5% of the sample. These records were also assigned to another study, of T cells of mothers and their children.

Specimen: blood. These receptors were collected from a woman in her 40s in good health.

A note on this clonotype: At one boundary the junction diverges from the germline segment, which might be a read error. The chain carries TRBV20-1 and TRBJ2-3; no clear D. The CDR3 is 14 amino acids. The V gene's germline CDR1 is DFQATT and CDR2 SNEGSKA (reference sequence). DNA for the CDR3: TGTAGTGCTAGAGATGATTCGGTCGCAGATACGCAGTATTTT. This encodes CSARDDSVADTQYF.

This clonotype was detected only a few times. V is TRBV5-1 and J is TRBJ2-7; 12 bases align to TRBD1. CDR3 size: 16 residues. After removal of 7 bases from V and 4 bases from J, the junction contained 12 bases not matched to a gene. Germline V gene data show CDR1 as SGHRS and CDR2 as YFSETQ. The CDR3 here is CASAPGQGAKVYEQYF. For the CDR3, the DNA is TGCGCCAGCGCCCCGGGACAGGGGGCGAAGGTATACGAGCAGTACTTC.

J is TRBJ2-3 and V is TRBV7-6; possibly TRBD1 for D (6 bases). Looked up from germline, CDR1 is SGHVS and CDR2 is FNYEAQ. The ends were cut back, 2 bases at V and 0 bases at J, with 24 bases in the middle. The CDR3 sequence is 20 residues long. The CDR3 sequence: CASSLRAHRQDPASTDTQYF. The CDR3 region has the DNA TGTGCCAGCAGCTTAAGGGCCCATCGACAGGACCCGGCTAGCACAGATACGCAGTATTTT.

The sample holds a few counts of this clonotype. V is TRBV6-5 and J is TRBJ2-2; a weak D match, TRBD2 (7 bases). CDR3 length equals 12 residues. V shed 8 bases and J shed 7 bases, with 11 bases lying between them. Germline loops: CDR1 MNHEY, CDR2 SVGAGI. CDR3 bases: TGTGCCAGCCGAGGGGGGGTCGGGGAGCTGTTTTTT. Translating it yields CASRGGVGELFF.

Comments on this clonotype: A much larger clone differs by one base, so this may be a read error. The chain is built from TRBV20-1 and TRBJ1-4; 9 nucleotides match TRBD1. Germline values: CDR1 DFQATT, CDR2 SNEGSKA (reference sequence). The CDR3 covers 14 residues. CDR3 residues: CSARAGTGNDKLFF. The CDR3 region has the DNA TGCAGTGCTAGAGCCGGGACAGGGAATGATAAACTGTTTTTT.

On this clonotype: Compared with germline, one end of the junction differs, possibly owing to a read error. This chain links TRBV12-3 or TRBV12-4 with TRBJ2-3, with 8 nucleotides matching TRBD2. The CDR3 runs to 16 residues. CDR3 in DNA: TGTGCCAGCAGTCCACCGACTAGCGCAATACCAGATGCGCAGTATTTT. The encoded protein is CASSPPTSAIPDAQYF.

This clonotype occurred a few times. The CDR3 is CASTLQGIEAFF. CDR3 DNA sequence: TGTGCCAGCACCCTCCAGGGGATTGAAGCTTTCTTT. This chain connects TRBV7-9 to TRBJ1-1; D might be TRBD1 (6 bases). Deletions cut 7 bases from V and 7 bases from J, with 13 bases between. The CDR3 is made up of 12 amino acids. Germline V gene lookup returns CDR1 SEHNR and CDR2 FQNEAQ (reference sequence).

This clonotype was detected ten times or more. The chain couples TRBV7-8 to TRBJ1-2; D remains ambiguous. This CDR3 is 15 amino acids long. The ends were cut back, 5 bases at V and 5 bases at J, with 18 bases in the middle. The germline gives CDR1 SGHVS, CDR2 FQNEAQ. CDR3 nucleotide sequence: TGTGCCAGCAGCCATGCGTCGGAACAGCCGTATGGCTACACCTTC. This translates into CASSHASEQPYGYTF. The whole variable domain, remainder taken from reference TRBV7-8 and TRBJ1-2, is GAGVSQSPRYKVAKRGQDVALRCDPISGHVSLFWYQQALGQGPEFLTYFQNEAQLDKSGLPSDRFFAERPEGSVSTLKIQRTQQEDSAVYLCASSHASEQPYGYTFGSGTRLTVV.

The V and J genes are TRBV5-4 and TRBJ2-7; D may be TRBD1 or TRBD2 (5 bases each). With 4 bases removed from V and 7 bases from J, the gap between germline ends came to 21 bases. Germline V gene sequence: CDR1 SGHNT, CDR2 YYREEE (reference sequence). This CDR3 has 15 residues. The CDR3 region is CASSRDGRTTDEQYF. The CDR3, as DNA: TGTGCCAGCAGCCGGGACGGGCGCACCACGGATGAGCAGTACTTC. Filled out from reference TRBV5-4 and TRBJ2-7, the complete variable domain reads ETGVTQSPTHLIKTRGQQVTLRCSSQSGHNTVSWYQQALGQGPQFIFQYYREEENGRGNFPPRFSGLQFPNYSSELNVNALELDDSALYLCASSRDGRTTDEQYFGPGTRLTVT.

V usage is TRBV20-1 and J usage is TRBJ1-2; D gene ambiguous. Trimming pared 3 bases from V and 8 bases from J, leaving 13 bases between. CDR1 and CDR2 (germline): DFQATT, SNEGSKA (reference sequence). The CDR3 is made up of 12 amino acids. CDR3 loop: CSARDRMEGYTF. The CDR3 DNA is TGCAGTGCTAGGGACCGAATGGAGGGCTACACCTTC.

This clonotype was recorded a few times. The CDR3 bases are TGTGCCAGCATCCGACAGGGTTCAGCTTTCTTT. Protein product: CASIRQGSAFF. The V call is TRBV7-9, the J call TRBJ1-1, with 7 bases that match TRBD1. The CDR3 sequence is 11 residues long. CDR1 and CDR2 (germline): SEHNR, FQNEAQ (reference sequence). The ends lost 7 bases at V and 10 bases at J; junction bases unmatched: 6.